This T cell receptor (beta chain) stems from a study of blood T cell repertoires in COVID-19. Sequenced by immunoSEQ multiplex PCR; TCRdb stores in-frame clones only, minus some. This sample has 260,000 or so clones; 85% to 90% occur once, and the top ten carry less than 20%. Cohorts were assigned according to the clinical history that participants reported. The CDR3 consists of 16 residues. V was cut by 4 bases and J by 1 base, with 17 bases left in between. The germline gives CDR1 MDHEN, CDR2 SYDVKM. The material sequenced was PBMCs or T cells enriched from blood (not recorded which). The chain employs TRBV28 and TRBJ2-7; D remains ambiguous. The sequence was collected from a man aged 18 to 29 who had recovered from COVID-19. The CDR3 spells CASSSPSLSSSYEQYF. DNA of the CDR3: TGTGCCAGCAGTTCCCCGTCACTTAGCTCTTCCTACGAGCAGTACTTC.